The sequence of this T cell receptor (beta chain) was determined in a study of identical twins. Whole-study findings and limits: Diverse VJ usage suggested most zero-insertion clonotypes were not invariant T cells.

TCRdb itself ran the 5' RACE reads through MiXCR, one entry per CDR3 protein. The table records under 500,000 distinct CDR3 sequences, about 13% of them present only once. The V end was cut by 0 bases, the J end by 2 bases, with 11 bases between. The CDR3 consists of 15 residues. Germline values: CDR1 SGHRS, CDR2 YFSETQ. The donors were all healthy and Caucasian. This clonotype was observed at least ten times. What it binds is unknown. This sample was also put to use in a study of yellow fever vaccine responses in identical twins.

The sequencing input was CD4+ T cells sorted from blood. The chain carries TRBV5-1 and TRBJ1-2, with D tentatively TRBD1 (6 bases). This receptor was identified in a woman aged 18-29 years in good health. The CDR3 here is CASSLGSGANYGYTF. CDR3 bases: TGCGCCAGCAGCTTGGGATCAGGGGCGAACTATGGCTACACCTTC.